This entry concerns a single T cell receptor (beta chain). The sample originates from a study of blood T cell repertoires in COVID-19. The CDR3 contains 21 residues. Trimming took 0 bases from V and 4 from J; bases not matched to a gene: 23. Germline CDR1 is SGHRS and CDR2 is YFSETQ. The data were produced by immunoSEQ multiplex PCR, yet TCRdb's version contains in-frame clones alone and is incomplete. The sample holds about 260,000 clones, 87% seen once. The source is a woman aged 50 to 60 with acute or convalescent COVID-19. The sample was peripheral blood. The chain recombines TRBV5-1 with TRBJ2-3, with 7 bases identical to TRBD1. CDR3: CASSLAGMGQLLTRPPDTQYF. The CDR3 bases are TGCGCCAGCAGCTTGGCCGGAATGGGACAGTTATTAACAAGACCCCCAGATACGCAGTATTTT. Supplemented by reference TRBV5-1 and TRBJ2-3, the full variable domain reads KAGVTQTPRYLIKTRGQQVTLSCSPISGHRSVSWYQQTPGQGLQFLFEYFSETQRNKGNFPGRFSGRQFSNSRSEMNVSTLELGDSALYLCASSLAGMGQLLTRPPDTQYFGPGTRLTVL.